This TCR beta chain was documented in a study of identical twins. Everyone who donated was a healthy Caucasian. The V gene lost 5 bases and the J gene lost 9 bases, with 11 bases spanning the gap. The CDR3 has 12 residues. Each cDNA held unique molecular identifiers, and template switching gave it a universal primer site. TCRdb analysed the 5' RACE reads with MiXCR anew, one entry per CDR3 protein. The table lists 500,000 to 650,000 distinct CDR3 sequences, 7% to 7.5% of them singletons, with 1.6% in the top ten. This clonotype was recorded many times. Its antigen is as yet unknown. Study conclusions and caveats: The presence of invariant MAIT and iNKT cells could partly confound analyses of zero-insertion sequences.

These same records also appear under a second study, on yellow fever vaccine responses in identical twins.

The chain employs TRBV12-3 or TRBV12-4 and TRBJ2-1, with unresolved D. Sequencing was performed on PBMCs. The sequence came from a woman between 18 and 29 years old in good health. CDR3 nucleotides: TGTGCCAGCAGTATTGTACGACTTGAGCAGTTCTTC. Translating gives CASSIVRLEQFF.